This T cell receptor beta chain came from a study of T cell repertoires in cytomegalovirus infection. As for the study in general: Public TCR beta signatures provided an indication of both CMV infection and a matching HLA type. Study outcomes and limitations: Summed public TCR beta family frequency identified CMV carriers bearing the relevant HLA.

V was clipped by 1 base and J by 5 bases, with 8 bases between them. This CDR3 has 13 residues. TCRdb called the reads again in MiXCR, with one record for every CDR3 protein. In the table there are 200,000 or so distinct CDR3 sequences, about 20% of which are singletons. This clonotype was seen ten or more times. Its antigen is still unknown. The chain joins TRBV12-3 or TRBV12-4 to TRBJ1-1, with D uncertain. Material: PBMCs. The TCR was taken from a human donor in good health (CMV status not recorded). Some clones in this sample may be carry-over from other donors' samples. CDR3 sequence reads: CASSLGSGTEAFF. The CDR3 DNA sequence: TGTGCCAGCAGTTTAGGGTCGGGGACTGAAGCTTTCTTT.